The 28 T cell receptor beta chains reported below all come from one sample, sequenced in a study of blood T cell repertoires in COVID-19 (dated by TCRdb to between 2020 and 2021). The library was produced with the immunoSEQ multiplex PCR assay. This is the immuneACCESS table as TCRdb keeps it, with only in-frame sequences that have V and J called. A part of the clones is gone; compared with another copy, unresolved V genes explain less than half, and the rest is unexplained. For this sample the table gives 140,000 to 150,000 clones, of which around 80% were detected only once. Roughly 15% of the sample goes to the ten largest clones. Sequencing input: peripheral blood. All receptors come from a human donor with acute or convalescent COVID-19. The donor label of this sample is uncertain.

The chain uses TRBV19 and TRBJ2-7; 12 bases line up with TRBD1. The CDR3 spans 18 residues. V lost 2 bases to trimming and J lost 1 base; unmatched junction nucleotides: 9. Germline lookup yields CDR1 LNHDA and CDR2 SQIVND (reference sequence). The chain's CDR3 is CASSIQALGQGASYEQYF. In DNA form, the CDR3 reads TGTGCCAGTAGTATACAAGCATTGGGACAGGGGGCATCCTACGAGCAGTACTTC. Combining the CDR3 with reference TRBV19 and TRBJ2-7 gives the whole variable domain DGGITQSPKYLFRKEGQNVTLSCEQNLNHDAMYWYRQDPGQGLRLIYYSQIVNDFQKGDIAEGYSVSREKKESFPLTVTSAQKNPTAFYLCASSIQALGQGASYEQYFGPGTRLTVT.

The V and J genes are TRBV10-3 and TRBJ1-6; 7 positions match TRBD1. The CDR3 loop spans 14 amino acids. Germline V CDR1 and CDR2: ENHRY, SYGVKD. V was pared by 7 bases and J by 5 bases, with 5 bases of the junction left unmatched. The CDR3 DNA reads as TGTGCCATCAAGGGGGCAGGGCATAATTCACCCCTCCACTTT. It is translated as CAIKGAGHNSPLHF.

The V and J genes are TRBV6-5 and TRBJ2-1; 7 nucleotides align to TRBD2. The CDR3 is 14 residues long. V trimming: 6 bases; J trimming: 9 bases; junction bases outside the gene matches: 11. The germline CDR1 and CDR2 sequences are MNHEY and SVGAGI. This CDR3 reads CASRTGGVWTEQFF. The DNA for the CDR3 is TGTGCCAGCAGAACGGGGGGAGTATGGACTGAGCAGTTCTTC.

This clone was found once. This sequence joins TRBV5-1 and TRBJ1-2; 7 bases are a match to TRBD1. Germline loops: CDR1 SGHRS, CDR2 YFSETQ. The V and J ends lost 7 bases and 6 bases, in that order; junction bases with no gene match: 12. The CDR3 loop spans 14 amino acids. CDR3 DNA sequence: TGCGCCAGCCAAATCGACAGGGCGGCGAATGGCTACACCTTC. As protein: CASQIDRAANGYTF.

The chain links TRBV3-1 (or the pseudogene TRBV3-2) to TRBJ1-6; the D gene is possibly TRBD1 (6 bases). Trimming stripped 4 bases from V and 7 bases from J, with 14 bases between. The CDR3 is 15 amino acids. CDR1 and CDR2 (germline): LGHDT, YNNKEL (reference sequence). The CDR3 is CASSRGGQGNSPLHF. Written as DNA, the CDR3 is TGTGCCAGCAGCCGGGGGGGGCAGGGAAATTCACCCCTCCACTTT.

The CDR3 DNA reads as TGTGCCAGCAGTCGGGGACCGGATGACAGGGGGGCAGATACGCAGTATTTT. Translating it yields CASSRGPDDRGADTQYF. The chain has TRBV6-6 and TRBJ2-3, with TRBD1 matching over 9 bases. Germline V gene sequence: CDR1 MNHNY, CDR2 SVGAGI (reference sequence). This CDR3 comprises 17 residues. With V trimmed by 5 bases and J by 4 bases, 13 bases remained unmatched.

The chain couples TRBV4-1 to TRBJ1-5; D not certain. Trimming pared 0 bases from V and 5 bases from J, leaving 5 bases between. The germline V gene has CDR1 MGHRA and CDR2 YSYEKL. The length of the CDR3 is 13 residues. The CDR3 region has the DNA TGCGCCAGCAGCCAAGAATCGTATCAGCCCCAGCATTTT. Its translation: CASSQESYQPQHF.

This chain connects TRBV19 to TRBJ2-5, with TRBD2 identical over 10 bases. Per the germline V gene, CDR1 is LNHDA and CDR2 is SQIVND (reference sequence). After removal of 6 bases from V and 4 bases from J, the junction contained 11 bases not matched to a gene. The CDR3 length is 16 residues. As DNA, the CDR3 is TGTGCCAGTAGGATGGGGAGCGGGGGGGCGCGAGAGACCCAGTACTTC. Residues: CASRMGSGGARETQYF.

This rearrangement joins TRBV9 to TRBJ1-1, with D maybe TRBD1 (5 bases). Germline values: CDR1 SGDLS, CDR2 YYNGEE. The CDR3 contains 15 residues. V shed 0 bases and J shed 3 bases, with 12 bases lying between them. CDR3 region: CASSVAPVGDTEAFF. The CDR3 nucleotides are TGTGCCAGCAGCGTAGCCCCAGTAGGGGACACTGAAGCTTTCTTT.

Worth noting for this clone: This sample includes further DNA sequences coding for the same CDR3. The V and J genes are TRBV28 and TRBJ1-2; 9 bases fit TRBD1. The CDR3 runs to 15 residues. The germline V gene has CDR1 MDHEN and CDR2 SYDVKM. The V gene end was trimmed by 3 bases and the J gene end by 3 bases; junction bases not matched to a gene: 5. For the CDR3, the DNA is TGTGCCAGCAGTTTTGGGACAGGGCGAGACTATGGCTACACCTTC. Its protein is CASSFGTGRDYGYTF.

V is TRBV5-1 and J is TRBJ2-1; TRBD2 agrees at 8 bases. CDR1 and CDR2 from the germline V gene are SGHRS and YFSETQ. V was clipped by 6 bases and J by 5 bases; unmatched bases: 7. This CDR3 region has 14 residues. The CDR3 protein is CASTLGGGNNEQFF. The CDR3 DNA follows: TGCGCCAGCACCCTCGGGGGGGGCAACAATGAGCAGTTCTTC.

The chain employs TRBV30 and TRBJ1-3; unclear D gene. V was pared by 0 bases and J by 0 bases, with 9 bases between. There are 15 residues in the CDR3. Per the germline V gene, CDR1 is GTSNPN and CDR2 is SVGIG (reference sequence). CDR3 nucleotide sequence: TGTGCCTGGAGTGTAAACATGTTCTCTGGAAACACCATATATTTT. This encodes CAWSVNMFSGNTIYF.

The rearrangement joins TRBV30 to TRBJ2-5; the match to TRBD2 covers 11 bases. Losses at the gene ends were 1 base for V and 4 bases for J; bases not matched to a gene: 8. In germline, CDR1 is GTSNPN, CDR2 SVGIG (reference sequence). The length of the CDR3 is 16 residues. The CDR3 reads CAWSAGTSGGGETQYF. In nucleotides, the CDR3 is TGTGCCTGGAGTGCCGGCACTAGCGGGGGTGGAGAGACCCAGTACTTC.

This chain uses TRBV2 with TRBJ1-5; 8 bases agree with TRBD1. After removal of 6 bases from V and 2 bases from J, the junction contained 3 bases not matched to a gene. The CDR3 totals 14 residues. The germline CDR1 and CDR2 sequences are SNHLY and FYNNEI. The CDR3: CASRKDRGNQPQHF. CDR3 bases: TGTGCCAGCAGAAAGGACAGGGGCAATCAGCCCCAGCATTTT.

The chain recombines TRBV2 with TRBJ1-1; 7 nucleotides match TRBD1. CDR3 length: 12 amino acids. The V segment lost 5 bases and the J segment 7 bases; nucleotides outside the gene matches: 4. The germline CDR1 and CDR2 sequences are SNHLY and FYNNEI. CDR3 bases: TGTGCCAGCAGTCTGGGGACAGTTGAAGCTTTCTTT. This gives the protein CASSLGTVEAFF.

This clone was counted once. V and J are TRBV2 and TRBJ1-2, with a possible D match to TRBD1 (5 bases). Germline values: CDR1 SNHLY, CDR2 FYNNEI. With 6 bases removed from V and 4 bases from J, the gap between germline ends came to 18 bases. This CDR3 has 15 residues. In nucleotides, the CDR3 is TGTGCCAGCAGACCGGGGGGTACGCTTTCCTATGGCTACACCTTC. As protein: CASRPGGTLSYGYTF.

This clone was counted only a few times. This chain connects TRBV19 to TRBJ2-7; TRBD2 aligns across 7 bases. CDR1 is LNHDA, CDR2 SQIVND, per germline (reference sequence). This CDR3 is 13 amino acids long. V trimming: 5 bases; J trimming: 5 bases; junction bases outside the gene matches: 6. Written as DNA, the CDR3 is TGTGCCAGTAGTCTTCGGGAGGTCGACGAGCAGTACTTC. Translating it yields CASSLREVDEQYF.

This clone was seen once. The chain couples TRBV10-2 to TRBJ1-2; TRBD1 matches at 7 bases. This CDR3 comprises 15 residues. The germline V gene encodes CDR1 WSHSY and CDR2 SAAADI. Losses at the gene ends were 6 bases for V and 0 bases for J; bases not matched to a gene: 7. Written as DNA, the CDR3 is TGCGCCAGCAGACGTGGGGACAGTCCTAACTATGGCTACACCTTC. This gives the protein CASRRGDSPNYGYTF.

DNA of the CDR3: TGTGCCAGCAGCAAAGAGCTGGGGGCTACCCTACGAGAGAAGTACTTC. It encodes CASSKELGATLREKYF. The chain employs TRBV21-1 and TRBJ2-7; TRBD1, the table's D call, lacks a check against the DNA. TRBV21-1 is a documented pseudogene. The CDR3 has 16 residues.

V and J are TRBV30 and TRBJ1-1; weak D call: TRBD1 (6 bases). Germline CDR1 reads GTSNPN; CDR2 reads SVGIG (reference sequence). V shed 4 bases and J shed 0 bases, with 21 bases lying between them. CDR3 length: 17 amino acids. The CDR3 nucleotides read TGTGCCTGGATTGTCCCCCAGGGGTCTATCATGAACACTGAAGCTTTCTTT. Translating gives CAWIVPQGSIMNTEAFF.

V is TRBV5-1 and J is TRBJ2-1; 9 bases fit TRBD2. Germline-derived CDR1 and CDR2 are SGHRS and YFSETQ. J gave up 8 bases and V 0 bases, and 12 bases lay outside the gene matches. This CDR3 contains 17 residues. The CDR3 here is CASSLGAGGSAADEQFF. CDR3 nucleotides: TGCGCCAGCAGCTTGGGAGCGGGGGGCTCCGCGGCTGATGAGCAGTTCTTC.

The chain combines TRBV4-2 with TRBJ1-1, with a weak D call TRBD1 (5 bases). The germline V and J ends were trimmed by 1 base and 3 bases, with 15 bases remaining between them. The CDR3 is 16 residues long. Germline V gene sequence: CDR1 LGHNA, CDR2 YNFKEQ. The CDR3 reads CASSQVLGTSYTEAFF. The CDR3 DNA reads TGTGCCAGCAGCCAAGTCCTCGGGACTTCATACACTGAAGCTTTCTTT.

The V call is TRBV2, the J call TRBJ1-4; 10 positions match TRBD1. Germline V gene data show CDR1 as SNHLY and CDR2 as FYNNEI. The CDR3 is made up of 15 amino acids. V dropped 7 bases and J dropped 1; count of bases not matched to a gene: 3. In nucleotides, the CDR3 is TGTGCCAGCACGGGACAGGGGAGAACTAATGAAAAACTGTTTTTT. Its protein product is CASTGQGRTNEKLFF. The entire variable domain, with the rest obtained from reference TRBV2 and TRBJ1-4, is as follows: EPEVTQTPSHQVTQMGQEVILRCVPISNHLYFYWYRQILGQKVEFLVSFYNNEISEKSEIFDDQFSVERPDGSNFTLKIRSTKLEDSAMYFCASTGQGRTNEKLFFGSGTQLSVL.

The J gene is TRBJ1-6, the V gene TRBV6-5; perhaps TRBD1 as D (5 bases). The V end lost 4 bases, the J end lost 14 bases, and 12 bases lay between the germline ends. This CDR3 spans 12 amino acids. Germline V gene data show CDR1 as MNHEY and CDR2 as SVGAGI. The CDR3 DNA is TGTGCCAGCAGTTCCCAGGGTGGAACCCTCCACTTT. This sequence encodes CASSSQGGTLHF.

DNA for the CDR3: TGTGCCAGCAGCTTGTCTTGGGAGGTAGGGGAGCAGTTCTTC. Translating it yields CASSLSWEVGEQFF. The chain employs TRBV5-4 and TRBJ2-1, with a weak D call TRBD2 (6 bases). There are 14 residues in the CDR3. Trimming pared 1 base from V and 10 bases from J, leaving 15 bases between. Germline loops: CDR1 SGHNT, CDR2 YYREEE (reference sequence).

The CDR3 reads CASSRGRYEQYF. The CDR3 DNA sequence: TGTGCCAGCAGTAGGGGGCGGTACGAGCAGTACTTC. The genes are TRBV6-2 or TRBV6-3 and TRBJ2-7, with 7 nucleotides matching TRBD1. V was clipped by 5 bases and J by 4 bases; unmatched bases: 2. Germline values: CDR1 MNHEY, CDR2 SVGEGT. This CDR3 has 12 amino acids.

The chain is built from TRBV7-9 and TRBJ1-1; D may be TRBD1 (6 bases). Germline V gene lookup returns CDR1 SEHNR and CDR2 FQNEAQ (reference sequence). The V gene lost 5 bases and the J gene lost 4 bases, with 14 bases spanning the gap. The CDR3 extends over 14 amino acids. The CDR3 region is CASSIQGGSTEAFF. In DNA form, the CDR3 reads TGTGCCAGCAGCATACAGGGAGGGAGCACTGAAGCTTTCTTT. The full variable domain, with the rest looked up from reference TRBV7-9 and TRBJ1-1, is DTGVSQNPRHKITKRGQNVTFRCDPISEHNRLYWYRQTLGQGPEFLTYFQNEAQLEKSRLLSDRFSAERPKGSFSTLEIQRTEQGDSAMYLCASSIQGGSTEAFFGQGTRLTVV.

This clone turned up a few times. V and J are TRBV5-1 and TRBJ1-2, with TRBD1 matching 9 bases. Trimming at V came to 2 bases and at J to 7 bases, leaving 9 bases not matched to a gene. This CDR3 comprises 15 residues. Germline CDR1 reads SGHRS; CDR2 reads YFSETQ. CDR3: CASSFTGGDGGGYTF. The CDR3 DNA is TGCGCCAGCAGCTTTACAGGGGGCGATGGCGGTGGCTACACCTTC.